This T cell receptor (beta chain) originates from a study of beta chain features in type 1 diabetes. Study findings and constraints: Junctions at VDJ sites from type 1 diabetes patients had fewer insertions and more deletions. PCR might favor shorter templates, but any such skew would affect patients and controls equally. Across all four CD4+ subsets, people with type 1 diabetes showed modestly shorter TCRB CDR3s. For patients, the naive, central memory and Treg TCRB repertoires appeared more alike than for healthy donors.

Comments on this clone: Its target is unknown.

Every bit of the isolated RNA underwent reverse transcription, so sequencing read expressed TCRB transcripts. Generated by immunoSEQ multiplex PCR, the TCRdb table keeps only in-frame clones and is missing some. The top ten hold about 0.6% of the sample, which has a few hundred thousand clones, roughly a tenth seen once. Sorted populations all exceeded 95% purity. This clonotype was sampled from a man aged 25 to 40 with type 1 diabetes. The sample comprised central memory CD4+ T cells from blood.

CDR3 region: CASSLSTPSISEQYF. The CDR3 region has the DNA TGTGCCAGCAGCTTATCGACACCCTCCATCAGCGAGCAGTACTTC. The V gene is TRBV7-9, the J gene TRBJ2-5; D remains ambiguous. The end of the DNA is better explained by TRBJ2-7, so the J call may be wrong. This CDR3 region has 15 residues. Germline CDR1 is SEHNR and CDR2 is FQNEAQ (reference sequence).